This T cell receptor (beta chain) was captured by sequencing in a study of post-analysis software for immune sequencing data (dated by TCRdb to about 2015). The study in broad terms: Recorded disease courses included relapsing-remitting, secondary progressive and progressive-relapsing multiple sclerosis, with some patients lacking subtype annotation. The patient repertoires were compared against 11 previously published healthy control repertoires obtained from donors aged about 6 to 26 years. A subset of samples was prepared in parallel using single-end sample barcoding, then pooled and co-amplified after Illumina adapter ligation. Study-wide conclusions, independent of this receptor: Significantly higher frequencies in patients than in controls were found for roughly 5 TRBV segments, including TRBV5-6, TRBV5-1 and TRBV20-1. Normalized Chao1 diversity was significantly lower in multiple sclerosis patients than controls, suggesting substantial peripheral T-cell clonal expansion. Strong co-clustering of samples prepared in the same batch was shown by direct clustering with F measure, prompting a batch-effect correction. The multiple sclerosis patient group was slightly younger than the control group.

A note on this clonotype: Its antigen remains undetermined. No base quality values were provided; no much bigger clone lies one nucleotide off.

The CDR3 sequence holds 13 residues, the cysteine and phenylalanine included. The kept DNA is CDR3 alone, 39 bases in frame from the first base. CDR1 and CDR2, per the germline V gene (reference sequence), are LNHNV and YYDKDF. At the junction V is shortened by 6 bases and J by 5 bases, with 8 bases in between. TCR beta repertoires were profiled from peripheral blood of 10 to 15 young patients with multiple sclerosis to demonstrate the VDJtools post-analysis software. The multiple sclerosis patients were children and adolescents ranging in age from roughly 6 to 15 years. The library was built by means of PCR. The sequencing machine was an Illumina HiSeq 2500. Unique molecular identifiers were incorporated into TCR beta cDNA libraries to reduce PCR and sequencing biases. Roughly 0.5 million cDNA molecules were obtained per 1 to 10 million input T cells, so each molecule approximated one T cell. The same protocol used for the earlier healthy control dataset was applied to prepare and sequence the patient libraries. Within a given batch, samples were prepared together, multiplexed and sequenced on the same HiSeq lane. Per the source publication's procedure: Raw barcoded reads were processed with MIGEC, discarding single-read molecular identifier groups before consensus assembly and CDR3 extraction. VDJtools was used for post-analysis of the clonotype tables, and diversity was normalized by down-sampling every dataset to the size of the smallest sample. Repertoire overlap clustering matched CDR3 amino acid but not nucleotide sequences to correct batch-related cross-sample contamination. TCRdb trimmed public reads at Q25 via fastp, called clones via MiXCR and kept in-frame beta chains. Rows matching on CDR3 protein sequence are summarized as one entry with the most common DNA and genes. The V and J calls here are based on TCRdb, not the publication. The sample table lists 450,000 or so distinct CDR3 sequences, around 40% of them with a count of one. 9% to 14% of the sample is taken by the ten largest.

This chain joins TRBV15 to TRBJ2-6; no D gene is confidently identified. This receptor was taken from a girl between 5 and 17 years old with multiple sclerosis. Sequenced sample: blood. The CDR3 in this case is CATSESRANVLTF. Here is the DNA: TGTGCCACCAGTGAGTCTAGGGCCAACGTCCTGACTTTC.